The sequence of this T cell receptor (beta chain) was determined in a study of identical twins. The germline V gene encodes CDR1 WSHSY and CDR2 SAAADI. The CDR3 has 17 amino acids. Between the trimmed V and J ends, which lost 8 bases and 1 base, there was a span of 22 bases. TCRdb redid the calling of the 5' RACE reads with MiXCR, one entry per CDR3 protein. The sample includes 400,000 to 550,000 distinct CDR3 sequences, 20% to 25% of them seen just once. This sample was also put to use in a study of T cells expressing NK-cell markers.

Sequencing was done on a sample of CD4+ T cells sorted from blood. This receptor was taken from a woman aged 18-35 years in good health. This chain links TRBV10-2 with TRBJ2-3; perhaps TRBD1 as D (6 bases). The DNA of the CDR3 is TGCGCCAGCGGAGAAAGAAGGGGGATTGTAGGCACAGATACGCAGTATTTT. Amino acids: CASGERRGIVGTDTQYF.